The rows below give T cell receptor beta chains drawn from one sample of a study of shared clonotypes between healthy human individuals. TCRdb keeps only in-frame clones here, not all; method: immunoSEQ multiplex PCR. There are hundreds of thousands of clones in the sample; about 85% occur only once, and approximately 13% lies in the top ten. Sequenced: PBMCs. These receptor sequences come from a woman in her forties in good health. Some clones in this sample may be carry-over from other donors' samples. The CDR3 runs from the conserved cysteine through the conserved F or W. The order of the fields is CDR3 protein, CDR3 DNA, J gene, V gene, clone size, D gene. A D gene is named only where the DNA matches it firmly. Where a row states a size, it is once, few, many or the class of an expanded clone; other rows omit it.

CASSDRGEPLHF | TGCGCCAGCAGTGACAGGGGGGAACCCCTCCACTTT | TRBJ1-6 | TRBV10-2 | few | TRBD1
CASSEGGAATEAFF | TGCGCCAGCAGTGAGGGGGGTGCCGCCACTGAAGCTTTCTTT | TRBJ1-1 | TRBV10-1 | . | .
CASSLGLGNTIYF | TGCGCCAGCAGCTTGGGACTTGGAAACACCATATATTTT | TRBJ1-3 | TRBV5-1 | . | .
CASSWRDRGYEQYF | TGTGCCAGCAGCTGGCGGGACAGGGGTTACGAGCAGTACTTC | TRBJ2-7 | TRBV5-4 | . | TRBD1
CASSKARWTHTDTQYF | TGTGCCAGCAGCAAAGCGCGGTGGACCCACACAGATACGCAGTATTTT | TRBJ2-3 | TRBV21-1 | . | .
CASSLQGQRDTEAFF | TGTGCCAGCAGCTTACAGGGCCAAAGGGACACTGAAGCTTTCTTT | TRBJ1-1 | TRBV7-8 | . | .
CASSHPPGGLAQGGLLPDTQYF | TGTGCCAGCAGCCATCCCCCGGGTGGGTTGGCACAAGGTGGACTCTTACCCGATACGCAGTATTTT | TRBJ2-3 | TRBV4-2 | . | .
CASSSGISSGNTIYF | TGTGCCAGCAGCTCAGGAATTAGCTCTGGAAACACCATATATTTT | TRBJ1-3 | TRBV13 | . | .
CASSLQESYEQYF | TGTGCCAGTAGCTTACAGGAATCCTACGAGCAGTACTTC | TRBJ2-7 | TRBV19 | . | .
CASSLETSGVYEQYF | TGTGCCAGCAGCTTAGAGACTAGCGGGGTCTACGAGCAGTACTTC | TRBJ2-7 | TRBV7-9 | . | TRBD2
CASSLVSLQRNEQFF | TGTGCCAGCAGCTTAGTTAGCCTCCAACGCAATGAGCAGTTCTTC | TRBJ2-1 | TRBV7-9 | . | .
CASSREGRMDTEAFF | TGCGCCAGCAGTAGAGAGGGGAGGATGGACACTGAAGCTTTCTTT | TRBJ1-1 | TRBV5-1 | . | .
CASRDGNEQFF | TGTGCCAGCAGGGACGGGAATGAGCAGTTCTTC | TRBJ2-1 | TRBV2 | . | .
CASSAGTGYPNTEAFF | TGCGCCAGCAGCGCCGGGACAGGGTATCCGAACACTGAAGCTTTCTTT | TRBJ1-1 | TRBV5-1 | . | TRBD1
CASSLEGQLRGTEAFF | TGCGCCAGCAGCCTTGAGGGACAGCTTCGGGGCACTGAAGCTTTCTTT | TRBJ1-1 | TRBV5-1 | . | TRBD1